This record concerns one TCR beta chain sequence. Looked up from germline, CDR1 is ENHRY and CDR2 is SYGVKD. The CDR3 is made up of 15 amino acids. The ends lost 4 bases at V and 1 base at J; junction bases unmatched: 7. This specimen comes from a study of blood T cell repertoires in COVID-19. Study details: The United States, Italy and Spain provided the acute and convalescent COVID-19 samples. The analysed material was cDNA or gDNA that came from T cells, B-cell-depleted T cells, or PBMCs.

Source study methods: Amplification of reference gene primers provided the estimated nucleated cell counts. TCRdb's copy holds only in-frame clones and misses some; the assay was immunoSEQ multiplex PCR. Clone size and the V and J calls come from that table; the DNA yielded D and trimming. The repertoire holds tens of thousands of clones, with 60% to 85% as singletons. Sequencing was performed on peripheral blood. V is TRBV10-3 and J is TRBJ2-7; 7 bases are shared with TRBD2. The TCR originated in a human donor in a cohort sampled during active COVID-19. This chain's CDR3 is CAISATTGGSYEQYF. The CDR3, as DNA: TGTGCCATCAGTGCTACTACCGGGGGGTCCTACGAGCAGTACTTC.